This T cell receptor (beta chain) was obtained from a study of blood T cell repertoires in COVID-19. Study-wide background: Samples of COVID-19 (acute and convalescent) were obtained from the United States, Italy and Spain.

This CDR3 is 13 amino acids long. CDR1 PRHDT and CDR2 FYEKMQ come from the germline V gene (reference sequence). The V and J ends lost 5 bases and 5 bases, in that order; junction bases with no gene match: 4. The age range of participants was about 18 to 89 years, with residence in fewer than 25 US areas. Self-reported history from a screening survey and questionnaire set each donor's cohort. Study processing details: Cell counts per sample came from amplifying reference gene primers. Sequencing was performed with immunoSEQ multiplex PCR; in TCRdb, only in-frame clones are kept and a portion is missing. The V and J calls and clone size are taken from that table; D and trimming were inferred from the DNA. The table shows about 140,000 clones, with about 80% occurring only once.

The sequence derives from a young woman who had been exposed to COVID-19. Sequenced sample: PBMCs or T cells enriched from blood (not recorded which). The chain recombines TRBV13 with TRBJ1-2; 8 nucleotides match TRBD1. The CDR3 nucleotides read TGTGCCAGCAGCCAGGGGGCATGGTATGGCTACACCTTC. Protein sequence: CASSQGAWYGYTF. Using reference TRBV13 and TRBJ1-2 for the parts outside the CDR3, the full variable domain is AAGVIQSPRHLIKEKRETATLKCYPIPRHDTVYWYQQGPGQDPQFLISFYEKMQSDKGSIPDRFSAQQFSDYHSELNMSSLELGDSALYFCASSQGAWYGYTFGSGTRLTVV.